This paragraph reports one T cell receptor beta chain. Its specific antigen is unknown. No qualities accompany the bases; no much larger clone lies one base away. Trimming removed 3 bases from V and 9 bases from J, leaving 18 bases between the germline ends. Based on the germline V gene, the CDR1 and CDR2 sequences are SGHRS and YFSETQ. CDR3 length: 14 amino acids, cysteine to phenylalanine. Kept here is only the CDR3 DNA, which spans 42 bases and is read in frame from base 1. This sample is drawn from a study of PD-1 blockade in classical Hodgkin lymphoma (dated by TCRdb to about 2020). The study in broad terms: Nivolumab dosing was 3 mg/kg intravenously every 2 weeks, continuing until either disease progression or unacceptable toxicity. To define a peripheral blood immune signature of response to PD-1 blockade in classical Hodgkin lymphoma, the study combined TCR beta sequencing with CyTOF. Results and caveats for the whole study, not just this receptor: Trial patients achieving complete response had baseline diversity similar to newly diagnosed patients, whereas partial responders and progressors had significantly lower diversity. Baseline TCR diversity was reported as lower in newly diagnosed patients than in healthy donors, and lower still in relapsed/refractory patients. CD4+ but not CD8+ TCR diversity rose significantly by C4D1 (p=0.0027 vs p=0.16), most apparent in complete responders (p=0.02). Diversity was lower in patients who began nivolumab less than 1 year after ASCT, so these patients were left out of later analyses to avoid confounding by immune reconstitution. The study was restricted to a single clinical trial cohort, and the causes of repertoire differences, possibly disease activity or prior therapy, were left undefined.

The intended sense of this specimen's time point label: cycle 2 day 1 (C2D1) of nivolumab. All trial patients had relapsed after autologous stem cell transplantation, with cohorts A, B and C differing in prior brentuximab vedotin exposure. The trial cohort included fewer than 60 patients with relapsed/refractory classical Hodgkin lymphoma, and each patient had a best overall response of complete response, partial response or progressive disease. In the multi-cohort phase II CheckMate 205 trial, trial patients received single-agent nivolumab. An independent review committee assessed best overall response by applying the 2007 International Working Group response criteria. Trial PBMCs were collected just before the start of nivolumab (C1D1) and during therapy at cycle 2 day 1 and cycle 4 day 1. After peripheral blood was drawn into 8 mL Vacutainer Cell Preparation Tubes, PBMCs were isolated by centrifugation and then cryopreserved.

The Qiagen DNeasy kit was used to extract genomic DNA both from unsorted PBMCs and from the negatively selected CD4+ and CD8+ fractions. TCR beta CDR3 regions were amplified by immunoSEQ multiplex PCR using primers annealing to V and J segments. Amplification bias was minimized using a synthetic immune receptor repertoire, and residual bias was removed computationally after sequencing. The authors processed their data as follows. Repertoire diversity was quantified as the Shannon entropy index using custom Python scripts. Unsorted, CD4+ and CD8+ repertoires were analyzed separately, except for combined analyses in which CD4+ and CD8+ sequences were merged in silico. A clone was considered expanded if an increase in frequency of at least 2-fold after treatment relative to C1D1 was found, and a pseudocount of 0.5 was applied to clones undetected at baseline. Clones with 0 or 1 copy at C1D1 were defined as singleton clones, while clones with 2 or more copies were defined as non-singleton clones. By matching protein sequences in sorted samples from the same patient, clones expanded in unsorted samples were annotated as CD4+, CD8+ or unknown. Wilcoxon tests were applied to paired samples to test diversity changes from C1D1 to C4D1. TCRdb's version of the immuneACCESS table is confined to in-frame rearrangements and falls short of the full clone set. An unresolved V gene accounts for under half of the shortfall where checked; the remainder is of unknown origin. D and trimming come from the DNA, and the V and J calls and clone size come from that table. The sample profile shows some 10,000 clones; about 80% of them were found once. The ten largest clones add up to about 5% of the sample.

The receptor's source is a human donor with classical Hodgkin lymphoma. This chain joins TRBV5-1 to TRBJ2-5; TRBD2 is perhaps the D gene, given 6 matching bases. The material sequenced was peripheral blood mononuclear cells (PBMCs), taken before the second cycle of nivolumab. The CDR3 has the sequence CASSYGTQGGAQYF. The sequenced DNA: TGCGCCAGCAGCTACGGGACCCAAGGAGGGGCCCAGTACTTC.